The clone carrying this T cell receptor (beta chain) has at least ten counts. The antigen is not known. The data belong to a study of response to subunit inactivated influenza vaccine. Whole-study results and caveats: The authors put forward the suggestion that each seasonal influenza vaccination may bring in only a limited number of new T cells.

TCRdb called the RT-PCR reads again in MiXCR, with one record for every CDR3 protein. The table includes roughly 290,000 distinct CDR3 sequences, 21% detected once. The CDR3 is 16 residues long. V was pared by 3 bases and J by 0 bases, with 17 bases between. Germline V CDR1 and CDR2: DFQATT, SNEGSKA (reference sequence). This chain connects TRBV20-1 to TRBJ1-2, with D maybe TRBD1 (6 bases). The sequence derives from a man aged 45-69 years who received an inactivated influenza vaccine. The sample here was PBMCs from blood, taken approximately 22 months after vaccination. The CDR3 sequence is CSASGGTGKANYGYTF. CDR3 DNA: TGCAGTGCTAGTGGGGGCACAGGTAAAGCTAACTATGGCTACACCTTC.